This is a list of T cell receptor beta chains from one sample in a study of T cells in tuberculosis. Measured with immunoSEQ multiplex PCR; TCRdb has only the in-frame clones, and not every one. Of approximately 100,000 clones detected, around 90% appear once; the ten largest clones hold approximately 1.9%. The sequenced sample was CD1b-GMM tetramer-negative cells sorted from PBMCs. The receptors originated from an adult woman with latent tuberculosis. CDR3s include the opening cysteine and the closing phenylalanine or tryptophan. Fields, in order: CDR3 protein, CDR3 DNA, J gene, D gene, clone size, V gene, CDR3 length. A D gene is named only where the DNA matches it firmly. A clone size is listed for some rows: how often the clone was seen (once, few, many), or a class if it is expanded.

CASSRDRAFEKYEQYF,TGTGCTAGCAGCCGAGACAGGGCCTTCGAAAAATACGAGCAGTACTTC,TRBJ2-7,TRBD1,.,TRBV7-7,16
CASSSPGSSNGELFF,TGTGCCAGCAGTTCCCCCGGTTCGTCAAACGGGGAGCTGTTTTTT,TRBJ2-2,.,.,TRBV6-6,15
CASSPPSSYNEQFF,TGTGCCAGCTCCCCTCCCAGCTCCTACAATGAGCAGTTCTTC,TRBJ2-1,.,once,TRBV7-2,14
CAWALTGGMGKQFF,TGTGCCTGGGCCCTGACAGGGGGTATGGGAAAGCAGTTCTTC,TRBJ2-1,TRBD1,once,TRBV30,14
CAITKGQGTYEQYF,TGTGCCATCACCAAGGGACAGGGAACCTACGAGCAGTACTTC,TRBJ2-7,TRBD1,.,TRBV10-3,14
CASSLAPTRTGNQPQHF,TGTGCCAGCAGCTTAGCACCCACTCGGACAGGCAATCAGCCCCAGCATTTT,TRBJ1-5,.,few,TRBV11-3,17
CASSSKTGTNEKLFF,TGTGCCAGCAGCTCCAAGACAGGAACTAATGAAAAACTGTTTTTT,TRBJ1-4,.,.,TRBV5-4,15
CATSREGQGVTEAFF,TGTGCCACCAGCAGAGAGGGACAGGGGGTCACTGAAGCTTTCTTT,TRBJ1-1,TRBD1,.,TRBV15,15
CARLAGSTDTQYF,TGTGCCAGACTAGCGGGGAGCACAGATACGCAGTATTTT,TRBJ2-3,TRBD2,.,TRBV2,13
CSVEEGGGYEQYF,TGCAGCGTTGAAGAGGGGGGGGGCTACGAGCAGTACTTC,TRBJ2-7,TRBD2,.,TRBV29-1,13
CASIPGRGLFF,TGTGCCAGTATCCCGGGACGGGGGCTGTTTTTT,TRBJ1-4,.,.,TRBV19,11
CASSQTGVETQYF,TGTGCCAGCAGCCAGACAGGGGTGGAGACCCAGTACTTC,TRBJ2-5,TRBD1,.,TRBV5-4,13
CASRVAISRELFF,TGTGCCAGCAGGGTCGCTATCTCTCGGGAGCTGTTTTTT,TRBJ2-2,.,.,TRBV6-1,13
CASSRLERGGIRDTQYF,TGTGCCAGCAGCCGGCTCGAGCGGGGGGGCATTCGGGATACGCAGTATTTT,TRBJ2-3,TRBD2,.,TRBV7-2,17
CASRTSGENIQYF,TGCGCCAGCAGGACTAGCGGGGAAAACATTCAGTACTTC,TRBJ2-4,TRBD2,.,TRBV10-2,13
CASSVVGVNEKLFF,TGTGCCAGCAGCGTGGTGGGAGTTAATGAAAAACTGTTTTTT,TRBJ1-4,.,.,TRBV9,14
CATSRGDTQMNYGYTF,TGTGCCACCAGCAGGGGGGACACGCAAATGAACTATGGCTACACCTTC,TRBJ1-2,.,.,TRBV15,16
CASSSPTTGFYGYTF,TGTGCCAGCAGCTCGCCGACAACAGGATTCTATGGCTACACCTTC,TRBJ1-2,.,.,TRBV5-4,15
CASSLAGSGRRGYTF,TGTGCCAGCAGCTTGGCCGGCAGCGGGAGGCGAGGCTACACCTTC,TRBJ1-2,.,once,TRBV5-6,15
CASWERAGYDEQYF,TGTGCCAGCTGGGAACGGGCAGGGTATGACGAGCAGTACTTC,TRBJ2-7,.,.,TRBV6-5,14
CASSQDSGTSGGRGKHEQFF,TGTGCCAGCAGCCAAGATTCGGGGACTAGCGGGGGGCGGGGGAAGCATGAGCAGTTCTTC,TRBJ2-1,TRBD2,.,TRBV4-2,20
CASRPDRGGDHGELFF,TGTGCCAGCAGACCCGACCGGGGGGGAGATCACGGGGAGCTGTTTTTT,TRBJ2-2,TRBD2,.,TRBV28,16
CASSQGVMGQGTEAFF,TGCGCCAGCAGCCAAGGGGTCATGGGACAGGGTACTGAAGCTTTCTTT,TRBJ1-1,TRBD1,.,TRBV4-1,16
CASGKTGVPTDTQYF,TGTGCCAGCGGAAAGACAGGGGTGCCCACAGATACGCAGTATTTT,TRBJ2-3,.,once,TRBV21-1,15
CSGRGRGTNEKLFF,TGCAGCGGCAGGGGGCGGGGGACTAATGAAAAACTGTTTTTT,TRBJ1-4,TRBD1,.,TRBV29-1,14
CAISEGGDSPLHF,TGTGCCATCAGCGAGGGAGGGGATTCACCCCTCCACTTT,TRBJ1-6,.,.,TRBV10-3,13
CASSPGTGITGELFF,TGTGCCAGCAGCCCAGGGACAGGTATCACCGGGGAGCTGTTTTTT,TRBJ2-2,TRBD1,.,TRBV7-6,15
CASAGEDQPQHF,TGTGCCAGCGCCGGGGAGGATCAGCCCCAGCATTTT,TRBJ1-5,.,.,TRBV7-9,12
CASSYGQGIYNEQFF,TGTGCCAGCAGTTACGGTCAGGGAATTTACAATGAGCAGTTCTTC,TRBJ2-1,.,.,TRBV6-5,15
CASSHRGTNQPQHF,TGTGCCAGCAGCCACAGGGGAACCAATCAGCCCCAGCATTTT,TRBJ1-5,TRBD1,.,TRBV6-6,14
CASSVAGTGPDTQYF,TGTGCCAGCAGCGTAGCGGGGACAGGGCCAGATACGCAGTATTTT,TRBJ2-3,TRBD1,.,TRBV9,15
CASSIGEALYGYTF,TGTGCCAGTAGTATTGGGGAGGCACTCTATGGCTACACCTTC,TRBJ1-2,.,.,TRBV19,14
CASSSGDRSNSPLHF,TGTGCCAGCAGCTCAGGGGACAGGTCCAATTCACCCCTCCACTTT,TRBJ1-6,TRBD1,.,TRBV9,15
CASSTPRGVTLGHIQPQHF,TGCGCCAGCAGCACCCCCCGGGGGGTCACCCTCGGTCATATTCAGCCCCAGCATTTT,TRBJ1-5,.,.,TRBV23-1,19
CASSLHLAGTQETQYF,TGTGCCAGCAGCTTACACCTAGCGGGGACACAAGAGACCCAGTACTTC,TRBJ2-5,TRBD2,.,TRBV7-2,16
CASSATDREHYGYTF,TGTGCCAGCAGTGCTACAGACAGGGAACACTATGGCTACACCTTC,TRBJ1-2,TRBD1,few,TRBV25-1,15
CASSPRAGTGNTEAFF,TGTGCCAGCTCACCAAGGGCGGGGACAGGGAACACTGAAGCTTTCTTT,TRBJ1-1,TRBD1,.,TRBV18,16
CASSPSGQANQPQHF,TGTGCCAGTAGCCCGTCGGGACAGGCAAATCAGCCCCAGCATTTT,TRBJ1-5,TRBD1,.,TRBV19,15
CASSRGAGEQFF,TGTGCCAGCAGCCGGGGGGCGGGTGAGCAGTTCTTC,TRBJ2-1,.,.,TRBV9,12
CASSELGGASGELFF,TGTGCCAGCAGTGAATTGGGCGGGGCTAGCGGGGAGCTGTTTTTT,TRBJ2-2,.,.,TRBV2,15
CASSHRGVAGLGTQYF,TGTGCCAGTAGTCATCGCGGGGTAGCAGGCCTGGGGACCCAGTACTTC,TRBJ2-5,.,.,TRBV19,16
CASSSYITGDYGYTF,TGTGCCAGTAGTAGTTACATCACAGGGGACTATGGCTACACCTTC,TRBJ1-2,TRBD1,.,TRBV19,15
CASSTSGAGELFF,TGTGCCAGCAGCACTAGCGGGGCCGGGGAGCTGTTTTTT,TRBJ2-2,TRBD2,.,TRBV5-4,13
CASSPLGRVETQYF,TGCGCCAGCAGCCCATTGGGCAGGGTTGAGACCCAGTACTTC,TRBJ2-5,.,.,TRBV5-1,14
CATSRAGRQNTEAFF,TGTGCCACCAGCAGAGCTGGCAGGCAGAACACTGAAGCTTTCTTT,TRBJ1-1,.,once,TRBV15,15
CAWSRSGTVQGTQYF,TGTGCCTGGAGTCGGTCTGGGACAGTACAAGGGACCCAGTACTTC,TRBJ2-5,TRBD1,.,TRBV30,15
CASRETSGGARETQYF,TGTGCCAGCAGGGAGACTAGCGGGGGGGCTAGAGAGACCCAGTACTTC,TRBJ2-5,TRBD2,once,TRBV7-9,16
CASSVNLAGGYKNIQYF,TGTGCCAGCAGTGTTAACCTAGCGGGGGGGTATAAAAACATTCAGTACTTC,TRBJ2-4,TRBD2,few,TRBV28,17
CASSLTGENTEAFF,TGTGCCAGCAGCTTGACAGGGGAGAACACTGAAGCTTTCTTT,TRBJ1-1,TRBD1,.,TRBV7-8,14
CSVAEGQETQYF,TGCAGCGTTGCGGAGGGGCAAGAGACCCAGTACTTC,TRBJ2-5,.,.,TRBV29-1,12
CASSSAMGEGGYTF,TGCGCCAGCAGCTCGGCTATGGGTGAGGGCGGCTACACCTTC,TRBJ1-2,.,.,TRBV5-1,14
CAWSVLQGVRFEDGYTF,TGTGCCTGGAGTGTACTACAGGGGGTACGGTTCGAAGATGGCTACACCTTC,TRBJ1-2,TRBD1,.,TRBV30,17
CATSSGITQHF,TGTGCCACCAGTTCAGGGATAACCCAGCATTTT,TRBJ1-5,.,once,TRBV15,11